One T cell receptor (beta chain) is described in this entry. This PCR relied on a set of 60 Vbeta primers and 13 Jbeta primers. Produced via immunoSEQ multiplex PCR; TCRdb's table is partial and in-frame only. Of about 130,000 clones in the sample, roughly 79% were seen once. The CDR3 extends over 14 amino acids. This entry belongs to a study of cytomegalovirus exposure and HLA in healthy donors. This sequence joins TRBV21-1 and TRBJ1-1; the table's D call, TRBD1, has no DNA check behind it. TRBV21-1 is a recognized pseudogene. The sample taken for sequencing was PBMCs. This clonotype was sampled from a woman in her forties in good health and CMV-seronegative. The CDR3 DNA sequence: TGTGCCAGAAAAGAGACAGGGGGCGGCACTGAAGCTTTCTTT. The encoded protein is CARKETGGGTEAFF.